This is a list of T cell receptor beta chains from one sample in a study of T cells in Graves' hyperthyroidism and ophthalmopathy. One entry per CDR3 protein, called by TCRdb with MiXCR from the multiplex PCR reads. There are 700,000 or so distinct CDR3 sequences in the sample; 16% occur only once, and roughly 8% lies in the top ten. Sequenced input: blood. The receptor source for this set is a man younger than 35 with Graves' hyperthyroidism. The CDR3 runs from the conserved cysteine through the conserved F or W. A D gene is named only where the DNA matches it firmly. Clone sizes are given selectively: once, few, many, or a class where the clone is expanded.

j_call | v_call | clone_size | d_call | cdr3_aa | cdr3_nt
TRBJ1-3 | TRBV28 | NA | NA | CASSVEGNTIYF | TGTGCCAGCAGTGTAGAAGGAAACACCATATATTTT
TRBJ2-7 | TRBV29-1 | few | NA | CSVYVDYEQYF | TGCAGCGTTTACGTGGACTACGAGCAGTACTTC
TRBJ2-5 | TRBV24-1 | many | NA | CATSDSSRALETQYF | TGTGCCACCAGTGATTCATCCAGGGCATTAGAGACCCAGTACTTC
TRBJ2-7 | TRBV28 | many | NA | CASSLWGTEQYF | TGTGCCAGCAGTTTATGGGGGACTGAGCAGTACTTC
TRBJ2-1 | TRBV28 | many | TRBD2 | CASSLWLAGDSYNEQFF | TGTGCCAGCAGTTTATGGCTAGCGGGGGACTCCTACAATGAGCAGTTCTTC
TRBJ1-2 | TRBV20-1 | NA | NA | CSARGSQTANYGYTF | TGCAGTGCTAGAGGCTCCCAGACAGCTAACTATGGCTACACCTTC
TRBJ2-2 | TRBV2 | NA | TRBD1 | CASSFFPGQDGGELFF | TGTGCCAGCAGTTTTTTCCCGGGACAGGACGGCGGGGAGCTGTTTTTT
TRBJ2-3 | TRBV12-3/TRBV12-4 | many | NA | CASSYTSDTQYF | TGTGCCAGCAGTTACACCTCAGATACGCAGTATTTT
TRBJ1-6 | TRBV28 | many | TRBD1 | CASSFGGQGLPSSLHF | TGTGCCAGCAGTTTTGGTGGACAGGGCCTACCCTCGTCCCTCCACTTT
TRBJ2-3 | TRBV28 | NA | TRBD2 | CASSPPEREGDTQYF | TGTGCCAGCAGTCCTCCTGAAAGGGAGGGGGATACGCAGTATTTT
TRBJ2-7 | TRBV7-9 | NA | NA | CASSFKGTGAPSEQYF | TGTGCCAGCAGCTTTAAGGGTACGGGAGCCCCATCCGAGCAGTACTTC
TRBJ1-4 | TRBV29-1 | few | NA | CSVDSNEKLFF | TGCAGCGTCGACAGTAATGAAAAACTGTTTTTT
TRBJ2-5 | TRBV6-1 | many | TRBD2 | CASSGTPGTGGTQYF | TGTGCCAGCAGTGGCACACCCGGGACGGGGGGGACCCAGTACTTC
TRBJ2-2 | TRBV3-1 | few | NA | CASSPRIVDTGELFF | TGTGCCAGCAGCCCCCGGATAGTAGACACCGGGGAGCTGTTTTTT
TRBJ2-6 | TRBV4-2 | NA | TRBD1 | CASSTPGTGTGANVLTF | TGTGCCAGCAGCACGCCCGGGACAGGGACTGGGGCCAACGTCCTGACTTTC
TRBJ1-2 | TRBV24-1 | many | NA | CATSDLVGYGYTF | TGTGCCACCAGTGATTTAGTCGGCTATGGCTACACCTTC
TRBJ2-7 | TRBV6-1 | NA | TRBD2 | CASKAGGPYEQYF | TGTGCCAGCAAGGCGGGAGGGCCCTACGAGCAGTACTTC
TRBJ1-5 | TRBV19 | NA | TRBD1 | CASRPRPGTGTVLDNQPQHF | TGTGCCAGTAGACCCCGCCCGGGGACAGGGACAGTTTTGGACAATCAGCCCCAGCATTTT
TRBJ2-7 | TRBV29-1 | NA | NA | CSVGFRVGSEQYF | TGCAGCGTTGGGTTCAGGGTCGGATCCGAGCAGTACTTC
TRBJ2-3 | TRBV20-1 | many | TRBD2 | CSATTSGGRDTQYF | TGCAGTGCTACCACTAGCGGGGGTCGAGATACGCAGTATTTT
TRBJ2-7 | TRBV7-8 | few | TRBD1 | CASSSRDSPSDEQYF | TGTGCCAGCAGCAGCCGGGACAGCCCTTCGGACGAGCAGTACTTC
TRBJ2-3 | TRBV4-3 | few | TRBD1 | CASSPWGDRTQYF | TGCGCCAGCAGCCCTTGGGGGGACAGGACGCAGTATTTT
TRBJ2-1 | TRBV12-3/TRBV12-4 | NA | NA | CASSFNRNEQFF | TGTGCCAGCAGTTTTAATAGGAATGAGCAGTTCTTC
TRBJ2-1 | TRBV7-9 | many | NA | CASSPGLNEQFF | TGTGCCAGCAGCCCCGGGCTCAATGAGCAGTTCTTC
TRBJ2-3 | TRBV6-1 | few | NA | CASSGTPGADTQYF | TGTGCCAGCAGCGGGACCCCTGGCGCAGATACGCAGTATTTT
TRBJ2-3 | TRBV27 | many | TRBD2 | CASSLTSGSPPHTDTQYF | TGTGCCAGCAGTCTGACTAGCGGGAGTCCCCCACACACAGATACGCAGTATTTT
TRBJ1-1 | TRBV7-2 | many | TRBD1 | CASSETGAYTEAFF | TGTGCCAGCAGCGAGACAGGGGCATACACTGAAGCTTTCTTT
TRBJ2-5 | TRBV7-2 | few | TRBD2 | CASSLEPGGGETQYF | TGTGCCAGCAGCTTAGAACCGGGGGGGGGGGAAACCCAGTACTTC
TRBJ2-1 | TRBV7-9 | many | TRBD2 | CASSRGAGGPNEQFF | TGTGCCAGCAGCCGAGGAGCGGGAGGGCCGAATGAGCAGTTCTTC
TRBJ2-7 | TRBV6-5 | few | NA | CASSSGTKWYEQYF | TGTGCCAGCAGTTCGGGCACCAAGTGGTACGAGCAGTACTTC
TRBJ2-4 | TRBV9 | few | NA | CASSAGGGRNIQYF | TGTGCCAGCAGCGCCGGGGGTGGGAGAAACATTCAGTACTTC
TRBJ1-1 | TRBV18 | many | TRBD1 | CASSKHRGNTEAFF | TGTGCCAGCTCAAAACACAGGGGGAACACTGAAGCTTTCTTT
TRBJ1-5 | TRBV20-1 | NA | TRBD1 | CSASRDRASQPQHF | TGCAGTGCTAGTAGGGACAGGGCCTCTCAGCCCCAGCATTTT
TRBJ2-1 | TRBV19 | few | NA | CASTFGAGWGNNEQFF | TGTGCCAGTACCTTCGGGGCAGGCTGGGGAAATAATGAGCAGTTCTTC
TRBJ2-7 | TRBV2 | few | TRBD2 | CASLASGGDEQYF | TGTGCCAGCCTAGCTAGCGGGGGAGACGAGCAGTACTTC
TRBJ1-4 | TRBV4-1 | NA | NA | CASSQLLRIIEKLFF | TGCGCCAGCAGCCAACTCCTCAGGATTATAGAAAAACTGTTTTTT
TRBJ1-1 | TRBV9 | NA | TRBD1 | CASSGGTAYTEAFF | TGTGCCAGCAGCGGCGGGACAGCTTACACTGAAGCTTTCTTT
TRBJ1-1 | TRBV28 | few | TRBD1 | CASVHARTGEWTEAFF | TGTGCCAGTGTACATGCTCGAACAGGGGAATGGACTGAAGCTTTCTTT
TRBJ1-6 | TRBV2 | NA | TRBD1 | CASSERTGANSPLHF | TGTGCCAGCAGCGAACGGACAGGCGCGAATTCACCCCTCCACTTT
TRBJ2-5 | TRBV2 | few | NA | CASSEGGFQETQYF | TGTGCCAGCAGTGAGGGTGGTTTCCAAGAGACCCAGTACTTC
TRBJ2-1 | TRBV12-3/TRBV12-4 | many | TRBD1 | CASRSFSRDRQFF | TGTGCCAGCAGATCTTTCTCCCGGGACAGGCAGTTCTTC
TRBJ1-5 | TRBV4-1 | NA | NA | CASSQGLLRGLGNQPQHF | TGCGCCAGCAGCCAAGGGCTCCTCAGGGGACTGGGCAATCAGCCCCAGCATTTT
TRBJ2-1 | TRBV12-3/TRBV12-4 | NA | TRBD2 | CASSSLAEPYNEQFF | TGTGCCAGCAGCTCACTAGCGGAACCCTACAATGAGCAGTTCTTC
TRBJ2-7 | TRBV7-9 | NA | NA | CASSQGSARYEQYF | TGTGCCAGCAGCCAAGGGTCCGCCCGATACGAGCAGTACTTC
TRBJ1-1 | TRBV30 | many | NA | CAWSISQGTEAFF | TGTGCCTGGAGTATCTCGCAGGGCACTGAAGCTTTCTTT
TRBJ2-3 | TRBV12-3/TRBV12-4 | many | TRBD1 | CASSLGRGQGDTQYF | TGTGCCAGCAGTTTAGGCAGGGGGCAGGGAGATACGCAGTATTTT
TRBJ2-3 | TRBV7-6 | many | NA | CASNQGVGTDTQYF | TGTGCCAGCAACCAAGGGGTAGGCACAGATACGCAGTATTTT
TRBJ1-5 | TRBV7-2 | NA | NA | CASSLQVSNQPQHF | TGTGCCAGCAGCTTACAGGTTAGCAATCAGCCCCAGCATTTT
TRBJ2-3 | TRBV6-2/TRBV6-3 | few | NA | CASSSWTAQDTQYF | TGTGCCAGCAGTTCCTGGACAGCTCAAGATACGCAGTATTTT
TRBJ2-5 | TRBV6-1 | many | TRBD2 | CASIGGGEETQYF | TGTGCCAGCATCGGGGGGGGGGAAGAGACCCAGTACTTC
TRBJ2-7 | TRBV29-1 | few | NA | CSVSQQGSYEQYF | TGCAGCGTTAGCCAACAGGGCTCCTACGAGCAGTACTTC
TRBJ1-6 | TRBV28 | NA | NA | CAAAPLAGNSPLHF | TGTGCCGCAGCCCCATTGGCGGGGAATTCACCCCTCCACTTT
TRBJ1-1 | TRBV25-1 | NA | NA | CASSWGGKAEAFF | TGTGCCAGCAGTTGGGGAGGGAAGGCTGAAGCTTTCTTT